The clone carrying this T cell receptor (beta chain) has a handful of counts. The antigen is undetermined. This record comes from a study of vaccination and CD4 T cells after COVID-19. Cultured CD4+ T-cell DNA underwent Oncomine TCR Beta short-read sequencing. TCRdb re-called the PCR reads through MiXCR, storing one row per CDR3 protein. The sample holds roughly 14,000 distinct CDR3 sequences, 58% seen once. Treatment: 10-day PBMC culture with coronavirus spike peptide pools or control peptides (ViraFEST assay). This receptor was identified in a human donor who had recovered from COVID-19. Sample: CD4+ T cells from blood, cultured in vitro.

This CDR3 reads CASSFGPGGQETQYF. CDR3 in DNA: TGTGCCAGCAGCTTTGGCCCAGGGGGACAAGAGACCCAGTACTTC. The rearrangement uses TRBV11-3 and TRBJ2-5; 7 bases are shared with TRBD1. The V gene's germline CDR1 is SGHNT and CDR2 YENEEA. The V gene end was trimmed by 3 bases and the J gene end by 2 bases; junction bases not matched to a gene: 6. The CDR3 consists of 15 residues.